These 17 T cell receptor beta chains share one sample of origin, sequenced in a study of T cells in Graves' hyperthyroidism and ophthalmopathy. Researchers amplified the TCR beta CDR3 regions from RNA transcripts. HTBI primers were the set used in a first-round RT-PCR of the TCR CDR3. TCRdb redid the calling of the multiplex PCR reads with MiXCR, one entry per CDR3 protein. The table has about 400,000 distinct CDR3 sequences, 15% seen once. Sequencing input: blood. The receptors here all came from a woman aged 30 to 39 with Graves' hyperthyroidism.

The J gene is TRBJ2-5, the V gene TRBV2; TRBD2 aligns across 10 bases. The CDR3 runs 18 residues. Germline assignment: CDR1 SNHLY and CDR2 FYNNEI. Trimming took 4 bases from V and 4 from J; bases not matched to a gene: 15. The DNA for the CDR3 is TGTGCCAGCAGTGGGGGGGGGGCTAGCGGGAGAGGCGGAGAGACCCAGTACTTC. Amino acid sequence: CASSGGGASGRGGETQYF.

The chain is built from TRBV9 and TRBJ2-5; possible D gene TRBD2, 6 bases. This CDR3 is 14 amino acids long. Germline CDR1 reads SGDLS; CDR2 reads YYNGEE. The ends were cut back, 5 bases at V and 3 bases at J, with 14 bases in the middle. The CDR3 protein is CASSDDPGEETQYF. For the CDR3, the DNA is TGTGCCAGCAGTGACGATCCGGGAGAAGAGACCCAGTACTTC.

In its sample, this clonotype was seen many times. The V gene is TRBV11-1, the J gene TRBJ2-7; TRBD1 matches 9 bases. In germline, CDR1 is SGHAT, CDR2 FQDESV (reference sequence). The CDR3 consists of 16 residues. J gave up 0 bases and V 5 bases, and 8 bases lay outside the gene matches. The CDR3 reads CASSRSGTGPSYEQYF. The CDR3 DNA is TGTGCCAGCAGCCGCTCCGGGACAGGGCCCTCCTACGAGCAGTACTTC. The full variable domain, rest sourced from reference TRBV11-1 and TRBJ2-7, is EAEVAQSPRYKITEKSQAVAFWCDPISGHATLYWYRQILGQGPELLVQFQDESVVDDSQLPKDRFSAERLKGVDSTLKIQPAELGDSAMYLCASSRSGTGPSYEQYFGPGTRLTVT.

This clonotype was seen more than once but under ten times. The rearrangement joins TRBV5-1 to TRBJ1-4, with a weak D call TRBD1 (5 bases). V gave up 5 bases and J gave up 8 bases, with 19 bases separating them. Germline V gene sequence: CDR1 SGHRS, CDR2 YFSETQ. CDR3 size: 15 residues. CDR3 coding DNA: TGCGCCAGCAGTCTCGCGGGCAGGGTGAACGAAAAACTGTTTTTT. Protein sequence: CASSLAGRVNEKLFF.

This clonotype was found a few times. This rearrangement joins TRBV6-1 to TRBJ1-5; D remains ambiguous. Germline V gives CDR1 MNHNS, CDR2 SASEGT. V dropped 7 bases and J dropped 0 bases, with 13 bases sitting between them. The CDR3 totals 15 residues. The CDR3 spells CASTKGSYSNQPQHF. Here the CDR3 DNA reads TGTGCCAGCACCAAAGGATCTTATAGCAATCAGCCCCAGCATTTT.

Ten or more counts support this clonotype. The rearrangement joins TRBV11-2 to TRBJ2-2; TRBD2 aligns across 7 bases. Per the germline V gene, CDR1 is SGHAT and CDR2 is FQNNGV. Losses at the gene ends were 1 base for V and 0 bases for J; bases not matched to a gene: 2. The CDR3 totals 16 residues. CDR3 DNA sequence: TGTGCCAGCAGCTTAGTCGCGGGAGCGAACACCGGGGAGCTGTTTTTT. This gives the protein CASSLVAGANTGELFF.

This clonotype was seen a handful of times. Written as DNA, the CDR3 is TGTGCCAGCGGGTTGTCCCCCATGAACACTGAAGCTTTCTTT. Amino acids: CASGLSPMNTEAFF. The chain employs TRBV28 and TRBJ1-1; no clear D gene. Trimming stripped 8 bases from V and 0 bases from J, with 13 bases between. This CDR3 region has 14 residues. Germline V gene lookup returns CDR1 MDHEN and CDR2 SYDVKM.

The V and J genes are TRBV9 and TRBJ1-6; D is unclear. This CDR3 has 13 residues. V gave up 3 bases and J gave up 7 bases, with 8 bases separating them. Germline V gene sequence: CDR1 SGDLS, CDR2 YYNGEE. CDR3 nucleotide sequence: TGTGCCAGCAGCGACCTGCTGAATTCACCCCTCCACTTT. It yields the protein CASSDLLNSPLHF.

This clonotype appeared many times. The J gene is TRBJ2-7, the V gene TRBV6-1, with D maybe TRBD2 (6 bases). Germline V gene data show CDR1 as MNHNS and CDR2 as SASEGT. The CDR3 covers 15 residues. The V and J ends lost 7 bases and 2 bases respectively, with 18 bases between them. The CDR3 here is CASTQAAGETYEQYF. The CDR3, as DNA: TGTGCCAGCACTCAAGCAGCGGGCGAAACCTACGAGCAGTACTTC.

In this sample, this clonotype turned up many times. The chain recombines TRBV27 with TRBJ2-5, with D maybe TRBD2 (6 bases). Looked up from germline, CDR1 is MNHEY and CDR2 is SMNVEV (reference sequence). Trimming cost V 3 bases and J 3 bases, with 14 bases left between them. The CDR3 spans 15 residues. The CDR3 DNA reads as TGTGCCAGCAGTTTGGGGGGTACGGTAGAAGAGACCCAGTACTTC. This sequence encodes CASSLGGTVEETQYF.

As regards this clonotype: A much larger clone is a single base away; this may be a read error. In DNA form, the CDR3 reads TGTGCTAGCAGCCGGAGACTAGCGGGAGCAGATACGCAGTATTTT. Residues: CASSRRLAGADTQYF. The chain combines TRBV7-7 with TRBJ2-3, with TRBD2 identical over 12 bases. The CDR3 runs 15 residues. The germline gives CDR1 SSHAT, CDR2 FNYEAQ (reference sequence).

The chain is built from TRBV28 and TRBJ2-1; the D gene is possibly TRBD1 (6 bases). This CDR3 contains 15 residues. The V and J ends lost 4 bases and 8 bases respectively, with 18 bases between them. Germline lookup yields CDR1 MDHEN and CDR2 SYDVKM. The CDR3 nucleotides read TGTGCCAGCAGTTCTTATGCCGGGACAATCGATGAGCAGTTCTTC. Amino acids: CASSSYAGTIDEQFF. Combining the CDR3 with reference TRBV28 and TRBJ2-1 gives the whole variable domain DVKVTQSSRYLVKRTGEKVFLECVQDMDHENMFWYRQDPGLGLRLIYFSYDVKMKEKGDIPEGYSVSREKKERFSLILESASTNQTSMYLCASSSYAGTIDEQFFGPGTRLTVL.

In its sample, this clonotype was seen once. Relative to the germline gene, one junction end is altered; a read error may explain this. The genes are TRBV10-3 and TRBJ2-7; D may be TRBD2 (7 bases). In germline, CDR1 is ENHRY, CDR2 SYGVKD. The CDR3 is made up of 15 amino acids. The CDR3 here is CAISESGAGAYGQHF. DNA for the CDR3: TGTGCCATCAGTGAGTCAGGGGCGGGGGCCTACGGGCAGCACTTC.

The chain carries TRBV27 and TRBJ1-1; D uncertain. Germline-derived CDR1 and CDR2 are MNHEY and SMNVEV (reference sequence). Trimming removed 5 bases at V and 1 base at J, with 17 bases between. This CDR3 has 16 amino acids. CDR3 residues: CASSPLGSSENTEAFF. The CDR3 DNA reads TGTGCCAGCAGTCCCCTCGGCTCGTCGGAGAACACTGAAGCTTTCTTT.

This clonotype was observed many times. The CDR3 DNA sequence: TGTGCCAGCAGCTTGTTGGGGAGGTCGGACACCGGGGAGCTGTTTTTT. This encodes CASSLLGRSDTGELFF. This sequence joins TRBV5-5 and TRBJ2-2; D is perhaps TRBD2 (6 bases). There are 16 residues in the CDR3. CDR1 and CDR2 from the germline V gene are SGHKS and YYEKEE (reference sequence). The V and J ends lost 1 base and 3 bases respectively, with 13 bases between them.

The chain joins TRBV20-1 to TRBJ1-4; D gene unclear. The CDR3 loop spans 16 amino acids. Trimming cost V 0 bases and J 4 bases, with 15 bases left between them. CDR1 and CDR2 (germline): DFQATT, SNEGSKA (reference sequence). CDR3 residues: CSARDPRASFNEKLFF. The CDR3 DNA is TGCAGTGCTAGAGATCCTAGGGCAAGCTTTAATGAAAAACTGTTTTTT.

This clonotype was seen at least ten times. The V call is TRBV27, the J call TRBJ2-7; 14 bases align to TRBD2. Germline trimming cut 3 bases from V and 5 bases from J; bases unmatched to any gene: 3. This CDR3 is 15 amino acids long. The germline V gene encodes CDR1 MNHEY and CDR2 SMNVEV (reference sequence). The CDR3 spells CASSLGLAGVNEQYF. In DNA form, the CDR3 reads TGTGCCAGCAGTTTGGGACTAGCGGGAGTCAACGAGCAGTACTTC.